This is a list of T cell receptor beta chains from one sample in a study of cytomegalovirus exposure and HLA in healthy donors. Sequenced by immunoSEQ multiplex PCR; TCRdb stores in-frame clones only, minus some. The sample lists about 220,000 clones; 85% to 95% were seen once. Sequencing was carried out using PBMCs. The receptors here all came from a woman in her late teens or twenties in good health and CMV-seronegative. Each CDR3 is given with its conserved first and last residue. The D gene is left open where the match is weak. Only part of the rows carry a size: once, few, many, or a class if the clone is expanded.

d_gene: -
v_gene: TRBV27
j_gene: TRBJ2-7
abundance: -
CDR3nt: TGTGCCAGCAGCATCGGACAGAGTCCCTACGAGCAGTACTTC
CDR3aa: CASSIGQSPYEQYF

d_gene: TRBD1
v_gene: TRBV11-2
j_gene: TRBJ2-6
abundance: -
CDR3nt: TGTGCCAGCGGCGGACAGGGCTCGTGGGCCAACGTCCTGACTTTC
CDR3aa: CASGGQGSWANVLTF

d_gene: TRBD1
v_gene: TRBV9
j_gene: TRBJ2-2
abundance: -
CDR3nt: TGTGCCAGCAGCGTAGTTGACAGGGGCGGGGAGCTGTTTTTT
CDR3aa: CASSVVDRGGELFF

d_gene: TRBD1
v_gene: TRBV4-1
j_gene: TRBJ2-5
abundance: -
CDR3nt: TGCGCCAGCAGCCAAGGAGGGGACAGAGTGGGGTACTTC
CDR3aa: CASSQGGDRVGYF

d_gene: -
v_gene: TRBV29-1
j_gene: TRBJ2-5
abundance: once
CDR3nt: TGCAGCGTTGCTACCCGTCTTCGGGAGACCCAGTACTTC
CDR3aa: CSVATRLRETQYF

d_gene: -
v_gene: TRBV27
j_gene: TRBJ1-5
abundance: -
CDR3nt: TGTGCCAGCAGTTTATACGGCAGGGGAGAGACGAAGCCCCAGCATTTT
CDR3aa: CASSLYGRGETKPQHF

d_gene: TRBD2
v_gene: TRBV2
j_gene: TRBJ2-7
abundance: -
CDR3nt: TGTGCCAGCAGTGCCGGGACTAGCGGCTACGAGCAGTACTTC
CDR3aa: CASSAGTSGYEQYF

d_gene: -
v_gene: TRBV30
j_gene: TRBJ2-3
abundance: -
CDR3nt: TGTGCCTGGAGTCGTGCGACTAGATCAAGCACAGATACGCAGTATTTT
CDR3aa: CAWSRATRSSTDTQYF

d_gene: -
v_gene: TRBV14
j_gene: TRBJ2-1
abundance: -
CDR3nt: TGTGCCAGCAGCCAAGTGCATCCACTCGGGAGATCCCGGGACAATGAGCAGTTCTTC
CDR3aa: CASSQVHPLGRSRDNEQFF

d_gene: -
v_gene: TRBV9
j_gene: TRBJ1-2
abundance: -
CDR3nt: TGTGCCAGCAGCGTAGGGAGCTCTAACTATGGCTACACCTTC
CDR3aa: CASSVGSSNYGYTF

d_gene: TRBD2
v_gene: TRBV18
j_gene: TRBJ2-5
abundance: -
CDR3nt: TGTGCCAGCTCCCTGCGGGGGGAGACCCAGTACTTC
CDR3aa: CASSLRGETQYF

d_gene: TRBD2
v_gene: TRBV5-4
j_gene: TRBJ2-5
abundance: once
CDR3nt: TGTGCCAGCAGCTTCGGTCTAGCGGGAGGAGAGACCCAGTACTTC
CDR3aa: CASSFGLAGGETQYF

d_gene: -
v_gene: TRBV28
j_gene: TRBJ1-1
abundance: -
CDR3nt: TGTGCCAGCAGTGGACTTTTAGGGATGAACACTGAAGCTTTCTTT
CDR3aa: CASSGLLGMNTEAFF

d_gene: TRBD1
v_gene: TRBV6-5
j_gene: TRBJ2-3
abundance: once
CDR3nt: TGTGCCAGCAGGGGACAGTTCCCGTTAGCTACGCAGTATTTT
CDR3aa: CASRGQFPLATQYF

d_gene: -
v_gene: TRBV7-6
j_gene: TRBJ2-1
abundance: once
CDR3nt: TGTGCCAGCAGCTCAGGGCAGGGGTACTCCTACAATGAGCAGTTCTTC
CDR3aa: CASSSGQGYSYNEQFF

d_gene: TRBD1
v_gene: TRBV25-1
j_gene: TRBJ1-2
abundance: -
CDR3nt: TGTGCCAGCTCCCTCGGGACAGCCTATGGCTACACCTTC
CDR3aa: CASSLGTAYGYTF

d_gene: TRBD2
v_gene: TRBV29-1
j_gene: TRBJ2-1
abundance: -
CDR3nt: TGCAGCGTTGACCAGGTAGCGGGAGTATATAAGCAGTTCTTC
CDR3aa: CSVDQVAGVYKQFF

d_gene: -
v_gene: TRBV30
j_gene: TRBJ2-1
abundance: -
CDR3nt: TGTGCCTGGAGTGTACTCAATGAGCAGTTCTTC
CDR3aa: CAWSVLNEQFF

d_gene: TRBD1
v_gene: TRBV9
j_gene: TRBJ1-2
abundance: -
CDR3nt: TGTGCCAGCAGCGATGGGACAGGTCGGGGAACCTATGGCTACACCTTC
CDR3aa: CASSDGTGRGTYGYTF

d_gene: -
v_gene: TRBV15
j_gene: TRBJ1-2
abundance: -
CDR3nt: TGTGCCACCAGCAGAGATCTGTTCGGGGGGCTTACCTTC
CDR3aa: CATSRDLFGGLTF

d_gene: TRBD1
v_gene: TRBV6-4
j_gene: TRBJ1-2
abundance: -
CDR3nt: TGTGCCAGCAGTGACTCGTTTATAGGGACAGGCTCGGGGGGCTACACCTTC
CDR3aa: CASSDSFIGTGSGGYTF

d_gene: -
v_gene: TRBV6-5
j_gene: TRBJ2-7
abundance: -
CDR3nt: TGTGCCAGCATTTCGCTCGGAGAAGCATACGAGCAGTACTTC
CDR3aa: CASISLGEAYEQYF

d_gene: TRBD2
v_gene: TRBV18
j_gene: TRBJ2-7
abundance: -
CDR3nt: TGTGCCAGCTCACCACAATGGACTAGCGGGTACGAGCAGTACTTC
CDR3aa: CASSPQWTSGYEQYF

d_gene: -
v_gene: TRBV30
j_gene: TRBJ1-1
abundance: -
CDR3nt: TGTGCCTTCCGGGGGGACTACACTGAAGCTTTCTTT
CDR3aa: CAFRGDYTEAFF

d_gene: TRBD1
v_gene: TRBV6-5
j_gene: TRBJ1-2
abundance: -
CDR3nt: TGTGCCAGCAGTTACTCGGTACAGGGGACCTACACCTTC
CDR3aa: CASSYSVQGTYTF

d_gene: -
v_gene: TRBV9
j_gene: TRBJ2-1
abundance: -
CDR3nt: TGTGCCAGCAGCGTAGTAAGCAGCGGCTCCTACAATGAGCAGTTCTTC
CDR3aa: CASSVVSSGSYNEQFF

d_gene: TRBD1
v_gene: TRBV7-9
j_gene: TRBJ2-7
abundance: -
CDR3nt: TGTGCCAGCAGCTTATTAGTGGGGACAGGGGACTACGAGCAGTACTTC
CDR3aa: CASSLLVGTGDYEQYF

d_gene: TRBD2
v_gene: TRBV5-4
j_gene: TRBJ2-3
abundance: -
CDR3nt: TGTGCCAGCAGCTTGGTAGCTAGCGGGAGAGATACGCAGTATTTT
CDR3aa: CASSLVASGRDTQYF

d_gene: -
v_gene: TRBV5-1
j_gene: TRBJ2-7
abundance: -
CDR3nt: TGCGCCAGCAGCGTTGAGAGCCGAGGCTACGAGCAGTACTTC
CDR3aa: CASSVESRGYEQYF

d_gene: -
v_gene: TRBV28
j_gene: TRBJ2-1
abundance: -
CDR3nt: TGTGCCAGCCGTGGACCAGCCCCCACAGGTGAGCAGTTCTTC
CDR3aa: CASRGPAPTGEQFF

d_gene: -
v_gene: TRBV7-8
j_gene: TRBJ2-7
abundance: -
CDR3nt: TGTGCCAGCAGCTGCCATAAGACAGCCTACGAGCAGTACTTC
CDR3aa: CASSCHKTAYEQYF

d_gene: TRBD1
v_gene: TRBV6-1
j_gene: TRBJ1-6
abundance: -
CDR3nt: TGTGCCAGCAGTTTTGGGGGACAGTATAATTCACCCCTCCACTTT
CDR3aa: CASSFGGQYNSPLHF

d_gene: -
v_gene: TRBV6-5
j_gene: TRBJ2-7
abundance: -
CDR3nt: TGTGCCAGCAGTGGGGGGACAGTAGAAGCCTACGAGCAGTACTTC
CDR3aa: CASSGGTVEAYEQYF

d_gene: TRBD1
v_gene: TRBV11-2
j_gene: TRBJ1-2
abundance: -
CDR3nt: TGTGCCAGCAGCTTAGATGCCTCAGGGGGCAGCTATGGCTACACCTTC
CDR3aa: CASSLDASGGSYGYTF

d_gene: -
v_gene: TRBV15
j_gene: TRBJ1-3
abundance: -
CDR3nt: TGTGCCACCAGCAGAGATCGGGGCTCTGGAAACACCATATATTTT
CDR3aa: CATSRDRGSGNTIYF